This T cell receptor beta chain derives from a study of T cells in tuberculosis. For the study at large: T cells were selected with CD1B tetramers loaded with glucose monomycolate.

Whole-study results and caveats: Smaller alpha distances in active tuberculosis partly reflected shorter CDR3-alpha lengths.

Clones were sequenced by immunoSEQ multiplex PCR, and TCRdb holds only the in-frame ones, with some missing. The repertoire consists of just under 45,000 clones, with about 94% occurring once and the leading ten covering about 2%. As for this clone: What it recognizes is unknown.

The CDR3 is 15 residues long. J was trimmed by 3 bases and V by 3 bases; bases with no gene match: 5. CDR1 and CDR2 from the germline V gene are KGHSH and LQKENI. The chain uses TRBV18 and TRBJ2-3; 8 bases line up with TRBD2. Sequenced material: PBMCs. The sequence was collected from a donor aged 10-29 years with latent tuberculosis or without tuberculosis infection. Some clones in this sample may be carry-over from other donors' samples. The CDR3 loop is CASSPIASGTDTQYF. CDR3 nucleotide sequence: TGTGCCAGCTCACCTATTGCTAGCGGGACAGATACGCAGTATTTT.